Included here is one T cell receptor beta chain sequence, with context. It has no known antigen specificity. Base qualities are missing; no much larger clone stands one base away. This entry comes from a study of cytomegalovirus exposure and HLA in healthy donors (dated by TCRdb to 2015 to 2018). A note on the overall study: In an earlier analysis of some 610 of the donors, 250 to 350 Gb of sequence data and approximately 120 million unique TCR beta sequences from 150 million to 200 million T cells were reported. On average, about 240,000 unique TCR beta nucleotide sequences were sequenced per donor among fewer than 500 genotyped donors of the cohort, with roughly a sixth of those sequences being non-productive. To study patterns of TCR occurrence, a later analysis re-analyzed previously published TCR beta repertoires from 650 to 750 donors and added high-resolution HLA genotyping. Every repertoire in the discovery cohort had been generated on one and the same sequencing platform. To decide whether each TCR beta V gene segment behaved as functional or pseudogenic, an earlier analysis of some 570 of the donors relied on high-throughput TCR beta sequencing. The study aimed to test whether signatures of past pathogen exposure could be identified by cataloging public T cell receptors. A few DR-DQ haplotypes were treated as single units for association and clustering because of strong linkage in the cohort. Donor age, sex, ethnicity and CMV serostatus were compiled together with the repertoire data. Along with the approximately 620-subject first cohort, a separate validation cohort of over a hundred different subjects was used. In a later genetic analysis, genome-wide SNP genotypes for about three fifths of the roughly 670 donors were used, and that subset was treated as a discovery cohort. To predict cytomegalovirus infection status, the study brought together high-throughput TCR immunosequencing, statistical association of individual TCRs with disease status, and machine learning. Typing coverage varied by locus: roughly 629-630 donors for A, B, C, DRB1 and DQB1; some 520 for DQA1; about 600 for DPA1; around 490 for DPB1. The later analysis used no new phenotypic data to find candidate immune exposures, relying instead on TCR beta sequences and their occurrence across donors. Both class I and class II loci were covered by HLA typing, at four-digit resolution. Of the roughly 400 genotyped donors, 75% to 85% were placed in the genetic ancestry cluster associated with self-reported Caucasian donors. The study used immunosequencing to profile the T cell repertoires of approximately 650 subjects and linked those repertoires to cytomegalovirus serostatus. An early release that covered fewer than 750 HLA-typed donors contained approximately 290 gigabases of sequencing data and roughly 84 million unique TCR sequences.

In total, more than 500 healthy bone marrow donors made up the cohort. Cohort members were all nominally healthy when sampled, although unrecorded immune exposures were likely present. The donor was CMV seronegative and was included in the group of hundreds of seronegative cohort members. A peripheral blood sample was collected from each donor, and TCR beta sequencing was performed on peripheral blood mononuclear cells. The Qiagen DNeasy Blood Extraction Kit was used to extract genomic DNA from the blood cell samples. Points the paper makes about the study in general: An earlier analysis of approximately 590 of the donors showed that most TCR beta V segments appeared in productive rearrangements either about 87% or about 30% of the time, which broadly matched IMGT annotations. Because counts were too low, about 18 rarely observed V segments, including chromosome 9 orphons, were left out of the earlier analysis of approximately 580 of the donors. Roughly uniform sequencing depth across donors was assumed in presence/absence analyses, although this assumption may not hold. A later analysis found that most CMV-associated TCR beta chains appeared HLA-restricted, with HLA associations seemingly driven largely by CMV exposure. The study listed 150 to 200 TCR beta chains as associated with cytomegalovirus. A further reported finding was that TCR beta sequences accurately predicted the HLA-A and HLA-B alleles for most subjects in the first cohort. Most TCR sequences were observed very rarely across donors, whereas some public TCRs were present in many individuals. A later analysis found that TCR association rates varied across HLA loci, with DRB1 alleles showing the most associated TCRs and HLA-C alleles the fewest. A later genetic analysis associated a missense DCLRE1C variant with V-gene and J-gene trimming of TCR beta chains, and an independent cohort replicated the association. A few of the identified cytomegalovirus-associated TCR beta chains were confirmed in vitro to be specific for cytomegalovirus antigens. In a later analysis, several top co-occurrence clusters were reported to appear linked to parvovirus B19, influenza, CMV and Epstein-Barr virus. Compared with equally common non-associated chains, HLA-associated TCR beta chains in a later analysis were more clonally expanded and had lower generation probabilities. At a false discovery rate of 0.05, a later analysis linked some 18,000 TCR beta sequences to specific HLA alleles. Some IMGT-functional V segments, including TRBV6-2 and TRBV6-3, could not be told apart with the 87-base-pair reads, so those segments were excluded. The sequencing pipeline was judged likely to have produced a cluster of highly shared sequence variants as a technical artifact. According to the authors, the approach could potentially be generalized to other disease states and immunological phenotypes. Correlated functional status among segregating V segments might be attributable to linkage disequilibrium, but an unknown experimental factor could not be ruled out. Because some donors lacked HLA typing at each locus, the association tests relied only on the typed subset. In both the original and validation cohorts, the classifier was reported to diagnose cytomegalovirus status with high specificity and sensitivity. According to a later genetic analysis, donors in an Asian-associated ancestry cluster had fewer N-insertions in productive TCRs than the roughly 660-donor mean. Assigning TCR associations to individual alleles was difficult when HLA alleles, especially DR and DQ, strongly co-occurred. The only immune exposure information available for the cohort was CMV serostatus. Only TCR beta chains were sequenced in this cohort, and the absence of alpha or paired-chain data limited detectable features.

Per the germline V gene (reference sequence), SGHNT is the CDR1 and YYREEE is the CDR2. Reading from cysteine to phenylalanine, the CDR3 counts 13 amino acids. CDR3 DNA only is kept here, 39 bases in frame from base 1. Trimming takes 2 bases from V and 4 bases from J, and the germline ends sit 9 bases apart. Libraries came from the immunoSEQ multiplex PCR assay. For the multiplex PCR, a mixture combining 60 forward primers for TCR Vbeta segments and 13 reverse primers for TCR Jbeta segments was used. The CDR3 region of rearranged TCR beta genes was amplified from genomic DNA by a multiplex PCR assay. The amplified TCR beta libraries were sequenced on the Illumina HiSeq System as 87-base-pair reads. Turning to the authors' computational methods: In a later analysis, roughly 80 million unique TCR beta chains were counted across the approximately 640 repertoires, and roughly 11 million of these chains were shared by at least two donors. Raw reads were error-corrected and collapsed into unique sequences by a nearest-neighbor algorithm in which closely related sequences were merged to remove PCR and sequencing errors. CDR3 sequences were aligned to IMGT reference sequences to assign V, D and J gene segments. For a sequence to be retained, at least a six-nucleotide match to both a V gene segment and a J gene segment was required. Rearrangements were called productive when the CDR3 lacked stop codons and stayed in frame with V and J; all others were non-productive. Following IMGT convention, CDR3 was defined as the stretch from the second conserved V-encoded cysteine up to the conserved J-encoded phenylalanine. In an earlier analysis of more than 550 of the donors, sequences lacking an unambiguous match to a single V gene segment were excluded. In an earlier analysis of some 590 of the donors, a V segment was called functional when productive rearrangements were above 56.7%, and segregating when the standard deviation between donors exceeded 5%. A statistical classification framework was built for diagnosing cytomegalovirus status from the catalog of TCR beta chain sequences. V and J gene assignment, in a later analysis, came from comparing TCR nucleotide sequences with IMGT/GENE-DB human TR gene sequences. Using the TCRdist pipeline, a later analysis assigned CDR3 sequences along with most-parsimonious VDJ recombination scenarios. In a later analysis, each TCR beta chain was defined by its CDR3 amino acid sequence together with its V-gene family, and reads without a unique V-gene family were excluded. A later analysis removed 500 to 600 highly shared, low-generation-probability nucleotide sequences to deal with suspected cross-contamination and a sequencing artifact. A later analysis calculated a clonal expansion index for each public chain from normalized within-repertoire ranks of inferred template counts. In a later analysis, generation probabilities were computed using a VDJ recombination model fitted to out-of-frame rearrangements, and the results were checked against IGoR. In a later analysis, hypergeometric tests were used to score TCR-TCR, TCR-HLA and TCR-CMV co-occurrence, with a repertoire-size bias correction applied to TCR pairs. To estimate false discovery rates, a later analysis permuted the HLA or CMV assignments 20 times. In a later analysis, co-occurring TCRs were grouped using DBSCAN, with TCRdist sequence similarity added in when clustering inside HLA-allele-positive subsets. For co-occurrence clustering, repertoires with fewer than 30,000 or more than 120,000 public chains were excluded, along with roughly five repertoires with anomalous nucleotide sharing. The clones in this table, taken by TCRdb from immuneACCESS, are in-frame only. Not every clone is retained; where verified, under half of the shortfall comes from an unresolved V gene, and the cause of the rest is unknown. Clonal size and the V and J genes are those of that table, whereas D and trimming came from the DNA. The sample table records over 70,000 clones; around 71% of these occur just once. Together, the top ten hold roughly 2% of the sample.

This TCR derives from a young man in good health and CMV-seronegative. Here the chain combines TRBV5-4 and TRBJ1-1; the D segment could be TRBD1, given 5 matching bases. Source material: PBMCs. The nucleotide sequence reads as follows: TGTGCCAGCAGCTTCGGGGGACCCACTGAAGCTTTCTTT. Its amino acids are CASSFGGPTEAFF.